These 17 T cell receptor beta chains originate from one sample sequenced in a study of blood T cell repertoires in COVID-19 (dated by TCRdb to 2020 to 2021). The method behind the library was the immunoSEQ multiplex PCR assay. Here the immuneACCESS table is served through TCRdb, limited to in-frame sequences with V and J called. Missing clones are a known gap in these copies; in checked studies unresolved V genes cover under half, and the rest lacks a known reason. The sample table holds about 410,000 clones, of which around nine tenths were seen once. Clones ranked in the top ten supply 1.5% to 2% of the sample. The sample consisted of PBMCs or T cells enriched from blood (not recorded which). Every receptor here comes from a woman in her thirties who had recovered from COVID-19.

The V call is TRBV9, the J call TRBJ1-2; D gene unclear. The CDR3 length is 13 residues. The germline V gene has CDR1 SGDLS and CDR2 YYNGEE. Trimming removed 2 bases from V and 0 bases from J, with 5 bases in between. For the CDR3, the DNA is TGTGCCAGCAGCGTCGAGTCTAACTATGGCTACACCTTC. Residues: CASSVESNYGYTF.

The chain uses TRBV10-2 and TRBJ2-1; 10 positions match TRBD2. Germline CDR1 WSHSY, CDR2 SAAADI. This CDR3 comprises 13 residues. Germline trimming cut 7 bases from V and 8 bases from J; bases unmatched to any gene: 5. For the CDR3, the DNA is TGCGCCAGCATAAAGCGGGGGGGCCATGAGCAGTTCTTC. The encoded protein is CASIKRGGHEQFF.

The chain is built from TRBV27 and TRBJ1-5; D gene unclear. Trimming removed 1 base from V and 7 bases from J, with 14 bases in between. This CDR3 is 15 amino acids long. CDR1 is MNHEY, CDR2 SMNVEV, per germline (reference sequence). CDR3 DNA sequence: TGTGCCAGCAGTTTATATGCAGGAGGGAAGCAGCCCCAGCATTTT. Translated: CASSLYAGGKQPQHF.

The chain employs TRBV28 and TRBJ1-2, with D maybe TRBD1 (6 bases). The V gene lost 4 bases and the J gene lost 4 bases, with 10 bases spanning the gap. The CDR3 is 13 amino acids. The germline gives CDR1 MDHEN, CDR2 SYDVKM. CDR3 residues: CASSSQGLYGYTF. The CDR3 nucleotides are TGTGCCAGCAGTTCCCAGGGGCTCTATGGCTACACCTTC.

This clone was seen just once. The gene calls are TRBV25-1 and TRBJ2-4; 11 bases agree with TRBD1. The CDR3 runs 16 residues. V dropped 4 bases and J dropped 2; count of bases not matched to a gene: 4. Germline values: CDR1 MGHDK, CDR2 SYGVNS. The DNA of the CDR3 is TGTGCCAGCAGTGGCGGGACAGGGGGGTCCAAAAACATTCAGTACTTC. This encodes CASSGGTGGSKNIQYF.

The chain links TRBV3-1 (or the pseudogene TRBV3-2) to TRBJ1-2; D is possibly TRBD1 (5 bases). The V end was cut by 2 bases, the J end by 0 bases, with 10 bases between. The germline gives CDR1 LGHDT, CDR2 YNNKEL (reference sequence). This CDR3 has 15 residues. In DNA, the CDR3 is TGTGCCAGCAGCCAAAACGACAGATCTAACTATGGCTACACCTTC. Its protein is CASSQNDRSNYGYTF.

V gene TRBV30 combines with J gene TRBJ1-2; 12 nucleotides line up with TRBD1. Trimming cost V 6 bases and J 7 bases; bases outside gene matches: 9. The germline V gene encodes CDR1 GTSNPN and CDR2 SVGIG (reference sequence). This CDR3 is built from 14 residues. The CDR3 DNA follows: TGTGCCTGCGGGACAGGGGGCGCTCTGGGTGGCTACACCTTC. Translation: CACGTGGALGGYTF.

The J gene is TRBJ1-2, the V gene TRBV7-2, with no clear D. V gave up 5 bases and J gave up 1 base, with 11 bases separating them. This CDR3 comprises 14 residues. The germline V gene has CDR1 SGHTA and CDR2 FQGNSA. The CDR3 DNA follows: TGTGCCAGCAGCCCTAATGGAGTTAACTATGGCTACACCTTC. Its protein is CASSPNGVNYGYTF. Full variable domain (outside the CDR3, taken from reference TRBV7-2 and TRBJ1-2): GAGVSQSPSNKVTEKGKDVELRCDPISGHTALYWYRQSLGQGLEFLIYFQGNSAPDKSGLPSDRFSAERTGGSVSTLTIQRTQQEDSAVYLCASSPNGVNYGYTFGSGTRLTVV.

The rearrangement uses TRBV4-1 and TRBJ1-2; tentative D call: TRBD1 (6 bases). V lost 0 bases to trimming and J lost 8 bases, with 19 bases between them. The CDR3 spans 16 residues. Per germline, CDR1 MGHRA and CDR2 YSYEKL. The CDR3 protein is CASSQDRDTGPSGYTF. CDR3 sequence (DNA): TGCGCCAGCAGCCAAGATCGGGATACAGGGCCGTCCGGCTACACCTTC.

The chain employs TRBV6-2 or TRBV6-3 and TRBJ2-7; possibly TRBD1 for D (6 bases). The germline CDR1 and CDR2 sequences are MNHEY and SVGEGT. V was pared by 5 bases and J by 3 bases, with 14 bases between. CDR3 size: 14 residues. Here the CDR3 DNA reads TGTGCCAGCAGTAAAACCGACAGGCTCTACGAGCAGTACTTC. Protein sequence: CASSKTDRLYEQYF.

The rearrangement links TRBV5-4 to TRBJ2-1, with 8 bases that match TRBD2. The germline CDR1 and CDR2 sequences are SGHNT and YYREEE (reference sequence). Trimming cost V 0 bases and J 8 bases; bases outside gene matches: 7. The CDR3 sequence is 15 residues long. CDR3 protein: CASSLGAGEGDEQFF. The CDR3 bases are TGTGCCAGCAGCTTGGGAGCGGGAGAAGGTGATGAGCAGTTCTTC.

The rearrangement uses TRBV28 and TRBJ1-6; TRBD1 agrees at 7 bases. The CDR3 totals 16 residues. Germline V CDR1 and CDR2: MDHEN, SYDVKM. Trimming took 4 bases from V and 0 from J; bases not matched to a gene: 3. The CDR3 reads CASSSTGASYNSPLHF. The CDR3 DNA reads as TGTGCCAGCAGTTCCACAGGGGCCTCCTATAATTCACCCCTCCACTTT.

This chain connects TRBV5-1 to TRBJ1-4, with D maybe TRBD1 (6 bases). Trimming took 3 bases from V and 4 from J, leaving 16 bases between them. The CDR3 loop spans 16 amino acids. Germline assignment: CDR1 SGHRS and CDR2 YFSETQ. The CDR3 loop reads CASSSGVTGLNEKLFF. CDR3 coding DNA: TGCGCCAGCAGCTCCGGGGTGACAGGCCTTAATGAAAAACTGTTTTTT.

The CDR3: CASSPLRLAVTDTQYF. CDR3 sequence (DNA): TGTGCCAGCAGCCCCTTGCGTTTAGCGGTCACAGATACGCAGTATTTT. The J gene is TRBJ2-3, the V gene TRBV4-2; D perhaps matches TRBD2 (6 bases). The CDR3 totals 16 residues. Germline V gives CDR1 LGHNA, CDR2 YNFKEQ. The V end was cut by 4 bases, the J end by 2 bases, with 16 bases between.

The J gene is TRBJ2-3, the V gene TRBV4-3; tentatively, D is TRBD2 (5 bases). Germline CDR1 is LGHNA and CDR2 is YSLEER. CDR3 size: 15 residues. Trimming cost V 1 base and J 6 bases, with 14 bases left between them. The CDR3 DNA reads TGCGCCAGCAGCCAAGGATCGGGCGAGGGCGATACGCAGTATTTT. This translates into CASSQGSGEGDTQYF.

The table lists this clone with a count of one. V gene TRBV19 combines with J gene TRBJ1-5; 7 nucleotides align to TRBD1. V shed 5 bases, J shed 2 bases, and the junction held 15 bases outside the gene matches. Germline-derived CDR1 and CDR2 are LNHDA and SQIVND (reference sequence). The CDR3 covers 18 residues. The CDR3 is CASSVTITGARGNQPQHF. As DNA, the CDR3 is TGTGCCAGTAGTGTAACCATTACAGGGGCGAGGGGCAATCAGCCCCAGCATTTT.

The chain uses TRBV6-5 and TRBJ1-2; tentatively, D is TRBD1 (6 bases). V lost 6 bases and J 4 bases, leaving 12 bases between the germline ends. The CDR3 is 13 residues long. Germline CDR1 is MNHEY and CDR2 is SVGAGI. CDR3: CASSPTGLYGYTF. CDR3 nucleotides: TGTGCCAGCAGCCCAACAGGGCTCTATGGCTACACCTTC.